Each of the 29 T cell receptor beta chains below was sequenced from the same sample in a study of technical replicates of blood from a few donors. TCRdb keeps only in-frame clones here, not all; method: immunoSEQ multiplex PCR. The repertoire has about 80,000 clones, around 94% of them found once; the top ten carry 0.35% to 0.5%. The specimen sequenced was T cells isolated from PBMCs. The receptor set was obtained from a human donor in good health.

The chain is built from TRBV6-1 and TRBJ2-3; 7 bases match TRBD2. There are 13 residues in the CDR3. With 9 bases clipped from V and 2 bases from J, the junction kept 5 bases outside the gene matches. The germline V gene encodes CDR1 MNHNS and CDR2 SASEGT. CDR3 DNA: TGTGCCAGTGGACGGGAGGACACAGATACGCAGTATTTT. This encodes CASGREDTDTQYF.

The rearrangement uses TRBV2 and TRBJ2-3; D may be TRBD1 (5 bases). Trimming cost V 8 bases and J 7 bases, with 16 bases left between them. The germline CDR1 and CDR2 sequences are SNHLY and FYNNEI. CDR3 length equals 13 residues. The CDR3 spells CASGGIAGNTQYF. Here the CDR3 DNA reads TGTGCCAGCGGTGGGATAGCAGGGAATACGCAGTATTTT.

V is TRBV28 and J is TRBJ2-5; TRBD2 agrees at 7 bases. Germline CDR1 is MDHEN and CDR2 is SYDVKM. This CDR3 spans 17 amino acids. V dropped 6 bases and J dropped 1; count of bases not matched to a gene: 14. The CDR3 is CASSPKFREAFQETQYF. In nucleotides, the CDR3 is TGTGCCAGCAGCCCCAAATTTCGGGAGGCCTTCCAAGAGACCCAGTACTTC.

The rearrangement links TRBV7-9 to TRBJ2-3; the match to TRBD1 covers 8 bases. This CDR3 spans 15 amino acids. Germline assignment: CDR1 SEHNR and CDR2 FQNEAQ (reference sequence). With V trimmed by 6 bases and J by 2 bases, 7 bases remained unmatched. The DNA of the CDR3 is TGTGCCAGCAGTTTGGACAGGGAGATCACAGATACGCAGTATTTT. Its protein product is CASSLDREITDTQYF.

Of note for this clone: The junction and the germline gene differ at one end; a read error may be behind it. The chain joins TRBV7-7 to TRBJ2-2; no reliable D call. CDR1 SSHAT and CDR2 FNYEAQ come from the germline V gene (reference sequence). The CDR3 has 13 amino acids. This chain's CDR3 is CASSLVGPGELFF. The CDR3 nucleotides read TGTGCTAGCAGCTTAGTTGGGCCCGGGGAGCTGTTTTTT.

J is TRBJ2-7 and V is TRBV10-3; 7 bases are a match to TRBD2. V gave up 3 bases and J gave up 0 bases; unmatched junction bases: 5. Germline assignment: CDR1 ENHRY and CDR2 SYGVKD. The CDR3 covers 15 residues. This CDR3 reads CAISEEASGSYEQYF. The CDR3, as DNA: TGTGCCATCAGTGAAGAGGCTAGCGGCTCCTACGAGCAGTACTTC.

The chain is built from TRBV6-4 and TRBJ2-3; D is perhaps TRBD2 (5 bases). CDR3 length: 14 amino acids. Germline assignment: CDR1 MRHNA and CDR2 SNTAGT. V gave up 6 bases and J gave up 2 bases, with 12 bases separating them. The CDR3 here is CASSPTTNTDTQYF. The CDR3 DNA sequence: TGTGCCAGCAGCCCGACTACTAACACAGATACGCAGTATTTT.

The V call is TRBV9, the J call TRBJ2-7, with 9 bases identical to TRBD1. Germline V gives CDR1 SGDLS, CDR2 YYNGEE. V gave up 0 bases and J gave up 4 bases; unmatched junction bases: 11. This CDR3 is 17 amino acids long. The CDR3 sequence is CASSVGNLGQGSYEQYF. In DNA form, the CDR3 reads TGTGCCAGCAGCGTAGGAAATTTGGGACAGGGTAGTTACGAGCAGTACTTC.

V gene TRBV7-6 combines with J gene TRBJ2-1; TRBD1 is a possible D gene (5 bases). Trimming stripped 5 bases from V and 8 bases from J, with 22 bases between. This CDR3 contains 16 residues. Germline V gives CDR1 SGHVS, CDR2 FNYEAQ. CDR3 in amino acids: CASSLPGSTGLDEQFF. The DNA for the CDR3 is TGTGCCAGCAGCCTACCTGGTAGTACAGGTTTGGATGAGCAGTTCTTC.

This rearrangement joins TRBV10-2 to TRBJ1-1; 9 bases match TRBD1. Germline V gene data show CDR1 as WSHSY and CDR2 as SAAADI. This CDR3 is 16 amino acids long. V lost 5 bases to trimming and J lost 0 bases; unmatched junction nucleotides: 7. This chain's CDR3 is CASSRDRASMNTEAFF. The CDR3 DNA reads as TGCGCCAGCAGTCGGGACAGGGCCTCTATGAACACTGAAGCTTTCTTT.

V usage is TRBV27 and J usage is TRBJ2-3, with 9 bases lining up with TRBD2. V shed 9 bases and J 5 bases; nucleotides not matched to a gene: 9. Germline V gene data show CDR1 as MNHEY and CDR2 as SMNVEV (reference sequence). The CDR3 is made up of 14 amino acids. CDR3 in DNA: TGTGCCAGGGGAAAGGGACTAGCCCGAGATACGCAGTATTTT. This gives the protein CARGKGLARDTQYF.

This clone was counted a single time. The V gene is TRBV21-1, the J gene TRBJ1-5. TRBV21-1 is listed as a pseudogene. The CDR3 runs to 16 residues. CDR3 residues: CASSKAPGGLGGPQHF. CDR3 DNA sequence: TGTGCCAGCAGCAAAGCGCCAGGAGGTTTGGGGGGGCCCCAGCATTTT.

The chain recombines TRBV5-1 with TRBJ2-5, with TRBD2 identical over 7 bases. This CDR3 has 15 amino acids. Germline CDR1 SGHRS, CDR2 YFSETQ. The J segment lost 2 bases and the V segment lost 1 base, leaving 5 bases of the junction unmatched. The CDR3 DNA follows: TGCGCCAGCAGCTTGACTAGCGCTCTGCAAGAGACCCAGTACTTC. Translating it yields CASSLTSALQETQYF.

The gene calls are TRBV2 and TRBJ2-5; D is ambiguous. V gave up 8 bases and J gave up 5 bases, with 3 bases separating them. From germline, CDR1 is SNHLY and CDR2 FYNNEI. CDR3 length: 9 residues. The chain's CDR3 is CASAETQYF. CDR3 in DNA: TGTGCCAGCGCGGAGACCCAGTACTTC.

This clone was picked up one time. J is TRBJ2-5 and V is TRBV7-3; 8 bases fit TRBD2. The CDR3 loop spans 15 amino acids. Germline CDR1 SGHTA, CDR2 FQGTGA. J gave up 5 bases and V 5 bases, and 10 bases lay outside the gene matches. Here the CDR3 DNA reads TGTGCCAGCAGCATCACCCCCCTAGCGGGTGAGACCCAGTACTTC. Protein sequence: CASSITPLAGETQYF.

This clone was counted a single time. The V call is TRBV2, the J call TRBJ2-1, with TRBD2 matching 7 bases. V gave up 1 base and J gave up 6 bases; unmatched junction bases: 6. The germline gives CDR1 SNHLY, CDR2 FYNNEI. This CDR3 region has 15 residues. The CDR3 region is CASSEEVWTSNEQFF. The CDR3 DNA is TGTGCCAGCAGTGAAGAGGTATGGACTAGCAATGAGCAGTTCTTC.

In DNA form, the CDR3 reads TGTGCCAGCACTGTAGCAGGGCATGGCTACACCTTC. This gives the protein CASTVAGHGYTF. J is TRBJ1-2 and V is TRBV6-6, with D possibly TRBD1 on 5 matching bases. Germline CDR1 and CDR2: MNHNY and SVGAGI (reference sequence). With 7 bases removed from V and 6 bases from J, the gap between germline ends came to 12 bases. This CDR3 has 12 residues.

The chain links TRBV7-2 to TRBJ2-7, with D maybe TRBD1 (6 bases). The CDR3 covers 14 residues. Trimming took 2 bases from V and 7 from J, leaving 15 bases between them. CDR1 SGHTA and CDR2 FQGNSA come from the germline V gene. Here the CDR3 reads CASSLPGALLEQYF. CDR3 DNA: TGTGCCAGCAGCTTACCAGGGGCCCTATTGGAGCAGTACTTC.

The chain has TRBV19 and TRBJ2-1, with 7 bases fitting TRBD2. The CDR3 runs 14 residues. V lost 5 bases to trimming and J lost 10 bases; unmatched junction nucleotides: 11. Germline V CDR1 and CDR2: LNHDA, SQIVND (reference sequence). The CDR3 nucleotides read TGTGCCAGTAGTTCGGGGGGACGATTCGTCGAGCAGTTCTTC. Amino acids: CASSSGGRFVEQFF.

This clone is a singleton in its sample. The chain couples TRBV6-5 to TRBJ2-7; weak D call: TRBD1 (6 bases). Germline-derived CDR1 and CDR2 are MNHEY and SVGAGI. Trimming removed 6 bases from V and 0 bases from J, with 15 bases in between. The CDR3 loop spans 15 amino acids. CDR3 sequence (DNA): TGTGCCAGCAGGAACCAATGGGACAACTCCTACGAGCAGTACTTC. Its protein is CASRNQWDNSYEQYF.

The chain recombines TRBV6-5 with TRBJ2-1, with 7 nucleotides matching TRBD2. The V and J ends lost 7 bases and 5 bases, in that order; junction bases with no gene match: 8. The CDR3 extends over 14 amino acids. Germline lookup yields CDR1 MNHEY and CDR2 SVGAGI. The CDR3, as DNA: TGTGCCAGCACCCCCTGGGAGGGGAACAATGAGCAGTTCTTC. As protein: CASTPWEGNNEQFF.

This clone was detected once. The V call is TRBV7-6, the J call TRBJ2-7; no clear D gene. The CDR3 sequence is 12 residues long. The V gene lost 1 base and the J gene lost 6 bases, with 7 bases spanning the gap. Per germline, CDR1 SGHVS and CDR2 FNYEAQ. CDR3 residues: CASSLDPGEQYF. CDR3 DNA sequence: TGTGCCAGCAGCTTAGATCCGGGCGAGCAGTACTTC.

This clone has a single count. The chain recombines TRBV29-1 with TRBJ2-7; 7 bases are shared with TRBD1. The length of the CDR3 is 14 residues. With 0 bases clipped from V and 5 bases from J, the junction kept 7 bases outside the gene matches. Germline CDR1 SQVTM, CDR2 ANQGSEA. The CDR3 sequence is CSVEDLTDRNEQYF. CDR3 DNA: TGCAGCGTTGAAGATCTTACGGACAGGAACGAGCAGTACTTC.

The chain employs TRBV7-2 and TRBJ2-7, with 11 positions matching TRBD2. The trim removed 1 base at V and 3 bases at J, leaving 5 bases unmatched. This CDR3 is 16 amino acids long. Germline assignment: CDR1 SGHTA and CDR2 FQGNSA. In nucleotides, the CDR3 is TGTGCCAGCAGCTTAGAGGGGACTAGCGGAAACTACGAGCAGTACTTC. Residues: CASSLEGTSGNYEQYF.

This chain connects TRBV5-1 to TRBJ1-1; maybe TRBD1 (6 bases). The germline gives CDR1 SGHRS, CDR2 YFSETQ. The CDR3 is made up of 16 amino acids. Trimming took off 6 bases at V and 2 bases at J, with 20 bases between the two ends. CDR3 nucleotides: TGCGCCAGCACCGTTAGGGCAGGGGCTCTTAACACTGAAGCTTTCTTT. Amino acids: CASTVRAGALNTEAFF.

DNA of the CDR3: TGTGCCAGCAGTCCCGGGACAGTTTACTACGAGCAGTACTTC. It translates to CASSPGTVYYEQYF. This chain links TRBV28 with TRBJ2-7; 7 bases match TRBD1. The germline CDR1 and CDR2 sequences are MDHEN and SYDVKM. This CDR3 comprises 14 residues. With V trimmed by 5 bases and J by 3 bases, 7 bases remained unmatched.

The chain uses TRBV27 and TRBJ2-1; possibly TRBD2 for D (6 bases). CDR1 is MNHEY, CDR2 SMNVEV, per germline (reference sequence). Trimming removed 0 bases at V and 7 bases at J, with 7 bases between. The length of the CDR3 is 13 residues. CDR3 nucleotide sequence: TGTGCCAGCAGTTTATCGGCGGGGAATGAGCAGTTCTTC. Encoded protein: CASSLSAGNEQFF.

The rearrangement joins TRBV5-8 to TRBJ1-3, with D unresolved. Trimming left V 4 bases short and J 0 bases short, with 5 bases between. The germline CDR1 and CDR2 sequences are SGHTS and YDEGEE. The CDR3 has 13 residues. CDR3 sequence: CASSRSSGNTIYF. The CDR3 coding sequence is TGTGCCAGCAGCCGGAGCTCTGGAAACACCATATATTTT.

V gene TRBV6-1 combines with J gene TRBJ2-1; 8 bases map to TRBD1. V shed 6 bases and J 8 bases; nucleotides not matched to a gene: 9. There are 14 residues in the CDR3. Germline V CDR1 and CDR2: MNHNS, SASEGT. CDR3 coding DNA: TGTGCCAGCAGGCAGGGACAGGCCTCGGATGAGCAGTTCTTC. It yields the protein CASRQGQASDEQFF.